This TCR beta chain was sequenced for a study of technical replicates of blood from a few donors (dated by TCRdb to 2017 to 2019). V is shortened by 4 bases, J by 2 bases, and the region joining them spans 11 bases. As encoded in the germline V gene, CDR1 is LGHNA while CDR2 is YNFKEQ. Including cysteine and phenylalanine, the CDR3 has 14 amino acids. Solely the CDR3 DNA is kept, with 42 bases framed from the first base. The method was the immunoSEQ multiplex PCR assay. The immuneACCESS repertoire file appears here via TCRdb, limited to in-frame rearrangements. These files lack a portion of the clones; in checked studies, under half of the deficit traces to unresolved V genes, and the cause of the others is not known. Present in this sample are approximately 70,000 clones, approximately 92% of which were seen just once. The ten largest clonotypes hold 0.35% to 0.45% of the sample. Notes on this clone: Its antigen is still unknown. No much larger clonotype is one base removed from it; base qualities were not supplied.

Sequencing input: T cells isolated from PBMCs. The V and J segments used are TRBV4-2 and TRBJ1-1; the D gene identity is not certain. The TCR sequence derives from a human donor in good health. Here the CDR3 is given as CASSLVQLNTEAFF. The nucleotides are TGTGCCAGCAGCCTTGTACAGCTTAACACTGAAGCTTTCTTT.